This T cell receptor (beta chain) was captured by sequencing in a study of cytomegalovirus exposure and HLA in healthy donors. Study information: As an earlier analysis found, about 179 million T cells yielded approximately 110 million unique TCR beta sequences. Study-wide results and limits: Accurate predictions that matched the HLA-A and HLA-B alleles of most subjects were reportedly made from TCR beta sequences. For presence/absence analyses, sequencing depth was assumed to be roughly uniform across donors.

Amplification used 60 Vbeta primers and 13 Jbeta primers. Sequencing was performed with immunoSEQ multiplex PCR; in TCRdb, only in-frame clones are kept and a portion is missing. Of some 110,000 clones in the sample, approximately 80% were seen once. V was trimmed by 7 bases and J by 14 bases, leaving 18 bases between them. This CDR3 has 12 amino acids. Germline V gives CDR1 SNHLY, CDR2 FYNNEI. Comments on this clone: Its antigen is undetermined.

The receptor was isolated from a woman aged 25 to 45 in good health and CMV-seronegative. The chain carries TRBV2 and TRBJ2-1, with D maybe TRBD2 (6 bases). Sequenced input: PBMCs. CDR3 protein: CASTGEGPREFF. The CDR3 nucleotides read TGTGCCAGCACGGGGGAAGGACCCCGTGAGTTCTTC.